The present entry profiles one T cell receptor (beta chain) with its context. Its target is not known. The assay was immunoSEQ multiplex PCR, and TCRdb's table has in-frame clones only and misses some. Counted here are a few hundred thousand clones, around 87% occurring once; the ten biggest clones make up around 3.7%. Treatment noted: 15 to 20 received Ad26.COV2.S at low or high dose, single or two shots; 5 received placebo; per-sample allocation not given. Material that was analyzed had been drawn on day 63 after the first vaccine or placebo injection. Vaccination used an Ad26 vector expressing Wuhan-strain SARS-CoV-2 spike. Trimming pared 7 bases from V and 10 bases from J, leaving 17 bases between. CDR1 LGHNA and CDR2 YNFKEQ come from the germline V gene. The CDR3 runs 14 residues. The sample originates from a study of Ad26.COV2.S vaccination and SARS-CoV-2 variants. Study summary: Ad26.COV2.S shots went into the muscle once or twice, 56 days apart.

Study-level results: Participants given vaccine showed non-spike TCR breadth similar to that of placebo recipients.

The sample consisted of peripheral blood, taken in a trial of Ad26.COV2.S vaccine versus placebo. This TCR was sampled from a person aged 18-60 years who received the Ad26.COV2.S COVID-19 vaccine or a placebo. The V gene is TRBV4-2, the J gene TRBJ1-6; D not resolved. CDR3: CASTSLMEGSPLHF. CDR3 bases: TGTGCCAGCACCTCCCTTATGGAGGGCTCACCCCTCCACTTT.